These 5 T cell receptor beta chains were all obtained from the same sample, sequenced in a study of T cells in Graves' hyperthyroidism and ophthalmopathy. RNA transcripts provided the source from which TCR beta CDR3 regions were amplified. During a first-round RT-PCR of the TCR CDR3, the HTBI primer set was used. Using its own MiXCR run on the multiplex PCR reads, TCRdb lists one record per CDR3 protein. The sample contains some 690,000 distinct CDR3 sequences, 15% to 20% of which appear only once. Source material: blood. These receptors were taken from a man aged 45-65 years with Graves' hyperthyroidism.

This clonotype showed up just a few times. This rearrangement joins TRBV20-1 to TRBJ2-2; D perhaps matches TRBD2 (5 bases). Germline V lookup: CDR1 DFQATT, CDR2 SNEGSKA (reference sequence). V gave up 5 bases and J gave up 0 bases, with 16 bases separating them. The CDR3 is made up of 16 amino acids. The CDR3 nucleotides read TGCAGTGCTCCTCGGAGGATAGCTTCGAACACCGGGGAGCTGTTTTTT. Translating gives CSAPRRIASNTGELFF.

This clonotype was counted only a few times. The chain carries TRBV7-6 and TRBJ2-2; the match to TRBD2 covers 8 bases. CDR3 length: 16 amino acids. Germline V gene sequence: CDR1 SGHVS, CDR2 FNYEAQ. V shed 4 bases, J shed 4 bases, and the junction held 8 bases outside the gene matches. The DNA for the CDR3 is TGTGCCAGCAGCTCCGAGCGGGAGTCGGTCACCGGGGAGCTGTTTTTT. Translated, it gives CASSSERESVTGELFF.

This clonotype was seen many times. J is TRBJ2-3 and V is TRBV12-3 or TRBV12-4; 15 nucleotides line up with TRBD2. This CDR3 contains 19 residues. J lost 3 bases, V lost 5 bases, and 12 bases had no gene match. The CDR3 sequence is CASSARTSGRAWGTDTQYF. CDR3 DNA: TGTGCCAGCAGTGCCCGGACTAGCGGGAGGGCATGGGGAACAGATACGCAGTATTTT.

The V gene is TRBV6-2 or TRBV6-3, the J gene TRBJ1-5; D is ambiguous. V was cut by 2 bases and J by 1 base, with 18 bases left in between. CDR3 length: 18 residues. The germline V gene has CDR1 MNHEY and CDR2 SVGEGT. CDR3 protein: CASSYDRVRGGSNQPQHF. CDR3 nucleotide sequence: TGTGCCAGCAGTTACGATCGGGTACGGGGTGGGAGCAATCAGCCCCAGCATTTT.

This clonotype showed up just a few times. The conserved phenylalanine or tryptophan is not found at the CDR3 terminus, so this likely reflects a read error. The rearrangement joins TRBV20-1 to TRBJ2-5, with D perhaps TRBD1 or TRBD2 (7 bases each). The CDR3 runs to 14 residues. Germline CDR1 and CDR2: DFQATT and SNEGSKA (reference sequence). Trimming removed 8 bases from V and 1 base from J, with 17 bases in between. CDR3: CSSPGGAAQETQYL. The CDR3 nucleotides are TGCAGTAGCCCAGGGGGGGCCGCCCAAGAGACCCAGTACCTC.